This entry is about one T cell receptor (beta chain). Cohort 3 donors were reported recovered after two negative PCRs, clearance, or symptom resolution. This entry is derived from a study of blood T cell repertoires in COVID-19. The data were produced by immunoSEQ multiplex PCR, yet TCRdb's version contains in-frame clones alone and is incomplete. The sample records some 250,000 clones, around 88% being singletons. The V end lost 4 bases, the J end lost 4 bases, and 13 bases lay between the germline ends. The CDR3 runs 14 residues. Germline CDR1 and CDR2: LGHNA and YSLEER. The origin of this receptor is a man aged 35 to 55 who had recovered from COVID-19. The chain couples TRBV4-3 to TRBJ2-5; weak D call: TRBD1 (6 bases). The sample was PBMCs or T cells enriched from blood (not recorded which). The chain's CDR3 is CASSPTGSRETQYF. As DNA, the CDR3 is TGCGCCAGCAGCCCGACAGGTTCTCGAGAGACCCAGTACTTC.